This entry is about one T cell receptor beta chain. The data were produced by immunoSEQ multiplex PCR, yet TCRdb's version contains in-frame clones alone and is incomplete. This sample yields about 170,000 clones, of which 91% are seen a single time; less than 1.6% belongs to the top ten. The sample is drawn from a study of control samples from healthy donors and cancer patients. The sequenced material came from blood. The source is a woman aged 25 to 39 in good health.

The CDR3 DNA is TGTGCCAGCTCACCACTAGTTAGCGGGGGGGCCGTGGGCACAGATACGCAGTATTTT. Its translation is CASSPLVSGGAVGTDTQYF. The chain employs TRBV18 and TRBJ2-3; 11 bases are a match to TRBD2. Per the germline V gene, CDR1 is KGHSH and CDR2 is LQKENI. The CDR3 is made up of 19 amino acids. Trimming at V came to 1 base and at J to 1 base, leaving 10 bases not matched to a gene.